What follows are 8 T cell receptor beta chains derived from one specimen sequenced in a study of T cell changes during pregnancy in multiple sclerosis. Here immunoSEQ multiplex PCR was the method, and the copy in TCRdb shows in-frame clones only, minus some. The table records tens of thousands of clones, approximately 90% of them present only once. The starting material was CD4+ T cells from peripheral blood mononuclear cells, obtained in the first trimester of pregnancy. The receptors were gathered from a female donor in good health, enrolled as a control in a pregnancy study.

The J gene is TRBJ2-7, the V gene TRBV7-9; D may be TRBD1 (6 bases). Germline V gene sequence: CDR1 SEHNR, CDR2 FQNEAQ (reference sequence). This CDR3 contains 14 residues. V dropped 6 bases and J dropped 0 bases, with 12 bases sitting between them. CDR3 nucleotides: TGTGCCAGCAGTTCGGACAGAGCCTCCTACGAGCAGTACTTC. It translates to CASSSDRASYEQYF.

This clone was detected a few times. The chain recombines TRBV5-1 with TRBJ2-7, with TRBD2 matching 9 bases. Germline V lookup: CDR1 SGHRS, CDR2 YFSETQ. The CDR3 extends over 14 amino acids. V lost 7 bases, J lost 4 bases, and 9 bases stayed unmatched. CDR3 region: CASSRGGAAYEQYF. The CDR3 nucleotides are TGCGCCAGCTCGCGCGGGGGGGCTGCGTACGAGCAGTACTTC.

V and J are TRBV2 and TRBJ2-5; 12 nucleotides line up with TRBD2. The germline gives CDR1 SNHLY, CDR2 FYNNEI. The trim removed 9 bases at V and 2 bases at J, leaving 13 bases unmatched. CDR3 length equals 17 residues. DNA of the CDR3: TGTGCCAGTCGCCCAAGGTGGCTAGCGGGGGGGCAAGAGACCCAGTACTTC. The encoded protein is CASRPRWLAGGQETQYF. The full variable domain, with the rest looked up from reference TRBV2 and TRBJ2-5, is EPEVTQTPSHQVTQMGQEVILRCVPISNHLYFYWYRQILGQKVEFLVSFYNNEISEKSEIFDDQFSVERPDGSNFTLKIRSTKLEDSAMYFCASRPRWLAGGQETQYFGPGTRLLVL.

This chain uses TRBV5-1 with TRBJ2-3; 10 bases are a match to TRBD2. This CDR3 spans 15 amino acids. The ends lost 4 bases at V and 5 bases at J; junction bases unmatched: 7. Per germline, CDR1 SGHRS and CDR2 YFSETQ. The CDR3 sequence: CASSLWTSGGDTQYF. The CDR3 coding sequence is TGCGCCAGCAGCCTGTGGACTAGCGGTGGAGATACGCAGTATTTT.

CDR3 DNA: TGTGCCAGCAGCTCGACAGGGCTGGGAGAGACCCAGTACTTC. Its protein product is CASSSTGLGETQYF. The chain links TRBV7-3 to TRBJ2-5; 7 bases fit TRBD1. This CDR3 is built from 14 residues. V shed 4 bases, J shed 4 bases, and the junction held 6 bases outside the gene matches. Per germline, CDR1 SGHTA and CDR2 FQGTGA.

This chain uses TRBV6-1 with TRBJ1-2; 7 nucleotides line up with TRBD1. This CDR3 is built from 15 residues. V was clipped by 5 bases and J by 4 bases; unmatched bases: 10. Germline CDR1 reads MNHNS; CDR2 reads SASEGT. The CDR3 region has the DNA TGTGCCAGCAGTATCGCCGGGACAGCGATCTATGGCTACACCTTC. Residues: CASSIAGTAIYGYTF.

The chain couples TRBV15 to TRBJ2-5; 12 bases are shared with TRBD2. V lost 0 bases, J lost 5 bases, and 4 bases stayed unmatched. CDR1 and CDR2 (germline): LNHNV, YYDKDF (reference sequence). CDR3 length equals 16 residues. CDR3 sequence reads: CATSRERTSGMETQYF. The CDR3 DNA reads TGTGCCACCAGCAGAGAAAGGACTAGCGGGATGGAGACCCAGTACTTC.

The V gene is TRBV18, the J gene TRBJ2-1; a possible D gene is TRBD2 (6 bases). V gave up 7 bases and J gave up 2 bases, with 15 bases separating them. The CDR3 consists of 15 residues. CDR1 is KGHSH, CDR2 LQKENI, per germline. In nucleotides, the CDR3 is TGTGCCAGCTTCCCCGGGGGAGTCACCTACAATGAGCAGTTCTTC. Protein product: CASFPGGVTYNEQFF.